A selection of T cell receptor beta chains follows, all from one sample in a study of blood T cell repertoires in COVID-19. The repertoire was sequenced with immunoSEQ multiplex PCR; TCRdb's copy has only in-frame clones and lacks some. The top ten hold more than 0.55% of the sample, which has about 260,000 clones, 88% seen once. Sequencing was done on a sample of peripheral blood. The receptors originated from a human donor in a cohort sampled during active COVID-19. The CDR3 runs from the conserved cysteine through the conserved F or W. A D gene is named only where the DNA matches it firmly. Clone size, where shown, is once, few, many, or a class for clones that have expanded.

v_call: TRBV5-1; j_call: TRBJ2-7; clone_size: -; d_call: TRBD1; cdr3_aa: CASSSGTGSNEQYF; cdr3_nt: TGCGCCAGCAGCTCCGGGACAGGGTCAAACGAGCAGTACTTC
v_call: TRBV7-9; j_call: TRBJ1-1; clone_size: -; d_call: -; cdr3_aa: CASSLNWADTEAFF; cdr3_nt: TGTGCCAGCAGCTTAAACTGGGCAGACACTGAAGCTTTCTTT
v_call: TRBV27; j_call: TRBJ1-2; clone_size: -; d_call: -; cdr3_aa: CASSLLGDSNYGYTF; cdr3_nt: TGTGCCAGCAGTTTACTAGGGGACTCTAACTATGGCTACACCTTC
v_call: TRBV3-1/TRBV3-2; j_call: TRBJ2-2; clone_size: -; d_call: TRBD2; cdr3_aa: CASPERGLAGVSRTGELFF; cdr3_nt: TGTGCCAGCCCCGAGAGGGGACTAGCGGGGGTAAGTAGGACCGGGGAGCTGTTTTTT
v_call: TRBV19; j_call: TRBJ1-5; clone_size: -; d_call: -; cdr3_aa: CASSDSWFTQGLYSNQPQHF; cdr3_nt: TGTGCCAGTAGTGACTCGTGGTTCACACAGGGCCTCTATAGCAATCAGCCCCAGCATTTT
v_call: TRBV19; j_call: TRBJ2-3; clone_size: -; d_call: TRBD1; cdr3_aa: CASSTRQGTMRTDTQYF; cdr3_nt: TGTGCCAGTAGTACCCGACAGGGTACCATGCGCACAGATACGCAGTATTTT
v_call: TRBV7-6; j_call: TRBJ2-7; clone_size: -; d_call: -; cdr3_aa: CASSLAGGMVYEQYF; cdr3_nt: TGTGCCAGCAGCTTAGCGGGCGGGATGGTCTACGAGCAGTACTTC
v_call: TRBV18; j_call: TRBJ2-7; clone_size: -; d_call: -; cdr3_aa: CASSPPAVYEQYF; cdr3_nt: TGTGCCAGCTCACCACCGGCAGTCTACGAGCAGTACTTC
v_call: TRBV5-6; j_call: TRBJ1-4; clone_size: -; d_call: TRBD1; cdr3_aa: CASRLRQGREKLFF; cdr3_nt: TGTGCCAGCAGACTCAGACAGGGTCGCGAAAAACTGTTTTTT
v_call: TRBV10-1; j_call: TRBJ2-7; clone_size: -; d_call: TRBD2; cdr3_aa: CASSEDGGSREQYF; cdr3_nt: TGCGCCAGCAGTGAGGACGGGGGGTCCCGGGAGCAGTACTTC
v_call: TRBV5-4; j_call: TRBJ1-1; clone_size: -; d_call: -; cdr3_aa: CASSPPGYTEAFF; cdr3_nt: TGTGCCAGCAGCCCCCCAGGGTACACTGAAGCTTTCTTT
v_call: TRBV3-1/TRBV3-2; j_call: TRBJ2-4; clone_size: -; d_call: -; cdr3_aa: CASSPRVAKNIQYF; cdr3_nt: TGTGCCAGCAGCCCCAGGGTAGCCAAAAACATTCAGTACTTC
v_call: TRBV12-3/TRBV12-4; j_call: TRBJ1-2; clone_size: -; d_call: -; cdr3_aa: CASSFRGGYTF; cdr3_nt: TGTGCCAGCAGTTTTCGAGGAGGCTACACCTTC
v_call: TRBV19; j_call: TRBJ2-7; clone_size: few; d_call: -; cdr3_aa: CASRGGEVGEQYF; cdr3_nt: TGTGCCAGTAGAGGGGGGGAGGTCGGCGAGCAGTACTTC
v_call: TRBV6-5; j_call: TRBJ1-3; clone_size: few; d_call: -; cdr3_aa: CASRSQGRGTIYF; cdr3_nt: TGTGCCAGCAGATCACAGGGAAGGGGCACCATATATTTT
v_call: TRBV19; j_call: TRBJ2-3; clone_size: -; d_call: -; cdr3_aa: CASTMEWGGRFAVGIGDTQYF; cdr3_nt: TGTGCCAGTACAATGGAATGGGGGGGGCGATTTGCGGTAGGAATCGGAGATACGCAGTATTTT
v_call: TRBV27; j_call: TRBJ2-7; clone_size: once; d_call: TRBD2; cdr3_aa: CASRYGREGYEQYF; cdr3_nt: TGTGCCAGCAGATATGGGAGGGAAGGCTACGAGCAGTACTTC
v_call: TRBV14; j_call: TRBJ1-1; clone_size: -; d_call: -; cdr3_aa: CASSQSGGTTEAFF; cdr3_nt: TGTGCCAGCAGCCAATCGGGGGGGACCACTGAAGCTTTCTTT
v_call: TRBV6-6; j_call: TRBJ2-7; clone_size: -; d_call: TRBD1; cdr3_aa: CASSYDLDRAQYF; cdr3_nt: TGTGCCAGCAGTTACGACCTGGACAGGGCTCAGTACTTC
v_call: TRBV9; j_call: TRBJ1-5; clone_size: -; d_call: -; cdr3_aa: CASSYLGEDQPQHF; cdr3_nt: TGTGCCAGCAGCTATCTCGGGGAGGATCAGCCCCAGCATTTT
v_call: TRBV6-2/TRBV6-3; j_call: TRBJ1-5; clone_size: -; d_call: TRBD1; cdr3_aa: CASSPPGTGGNQPQHF; cdr3_nt: TGTGCCAGCAGTCCCCCCGGGACAGGGGGCAATCAGCCCCAGCATTTT
v_call: TRBV30; j_call: TRBJ2-7; clone_size: -; d_call: -; cdr3_aa: CAWSLATREQYF; cdr3_nt: TGTGCCTGGAGTTTAGCCACTCGGGAGCAGTACTTC
v_call: TRBV12-3/TRBV12-4; j_call: TRBJ2-5; clone_size: -; d_call: TRBD2; cdr3_aa: CASRDGTKETQYF; cdr3_nt: TGTGCCAGCAGGGACGGGACTAAAGAGACCCAGTACTTC
v_call: TRBV7-2; j_call: TRBJ1-2; clone_size: -; d_call: TRBD1; cdr3_aa: CASSLAGQGAGGYTF; cdr3_nt: TGTGCCAGCAGCTTAGCGGGGCAGGGGGCTGGGGGCTACACCTTC
v_call: TRBV18; j_call: TRBJ2-3; clone_size: -; d_call: -; cdr3_aa: CASSPGYAATDTQYF; cdr3_nt: TGTGCCAGCTCACCAGGGTACGCGGCCACAGATACGCAGTATTTT
v_call: TRBV9; j_call: TRBJ2-5; clone_size: -; d_call: TRBD1; cdr3_aa: CASSVTGLEETQYF; cdr3_nt: TGTGCCAGCAGCGTGACAGGGTTAGAGGAGACCCAGTACTTC
v_call: TRBV19; j_call: TRBJ2-3; clone_size: -; d_call: -; cdr3_aa: CASSAPDFTATDTQYF; cdr3_nt: TGTGCCAGTAGTGCCCCGGACTTCACCGCCACAGATACGCAGTATTTT
v_call: TRBV18; j_call: TRBJ2-7; clone_size: once; d_call: TRBD2; cdr3_aa: CASSPPDWVAGVDEQYF; cdr3_nt: TGTGCCAGCTCACCACCGGATTGGGTAGCGGGAGTTGACGAGCAGTACTTC
v_call: TRBV11-2; j_call: TRBJ1-1; clone_size: -; d_call: -; cdr3_aa: CASSPVSTGNTEAFF; cdr3_nt: TGTGCCAGCAGCCCCGTTAGCACGGGGAACACTGAAGCTTTCTTT
v_call: TRBV7-8; j_call: TRBJ2-7; clone_size: -; d_call: -; cdr3_aa: CASSLVLRGGEQYF; cdr3_nt: TGTGCCAGCAGCTTAGTCTTGAGGGGGGGCGAGCAGTACTTC
v_call: TRBV19; j_call: TRBJ2-7; clone_size: -; d_call: TRBD2; cdr3_aa: CASSLGLALNEQYF; cdr3_nt: TGTGCCAGTAGTTTGGGACTAGCGCTAAACGAGCAGTACTTC
v_call: TRBV19; j_call: TRBJ1-2; clone_size: few; d_call: -; cdr3_aa: CASSIEGSRGLGYTF; cdr3_nt: TGTGCCAGTAGTATAGAGGGCTCCAGGGGCTTAGGCTACACCTTC
v_call: TRBV28; j_call: TRBJ2-1; clone_size: -; d_call: TRBD1; cdr3_aa: CASRTPGQRSYNEQFF; cdr3_nt: TGTGCCAGCAGAACACCGGGACAGCGGTCCTACAATGAGCAGTTCTTC
v_call: TRBV19; j_call: TRBJ2-5; clone_size: -; d_call: -; cdr3_aa: CASSTRKRALEETQYF; cdr3_nt: TGTGCCAGTAGTACTCGTAAGCGGGCCTTGGAAGAGACCCAGTACTTC
v_call: TRBV4-3; j_call: TRBJ1-2; clone_size: -; d_call: -; cdr3_aa: CASSQDGIPRGYGYTF; cdr3_nt: TGCGCCAGCAGCCAAGATGGCATCCCCCGGGGCTATGGCTACACCTTC
v_call: TRBV6-1; j_call: TRBJ2-5; clone_size: -; d_call: TRBD1; cdr3_aa: CASSEKGASETQYF; cdr3_nt: TGTGCCAGCAGTGAAAAGGGGGCATCAGAGACCCAGTACTTC
v_call: TRBV7-2; j_call: TRBJ2-7; clone_size: -; d_call: -; cdr3_aa: CASSRRAGLDEQYF; cdr3_nt: TGTGCCAGCAGCCGCCGAGCGGGCCTTGACGAGCAGTACTTC